This entry lists 7 T cell receptor beta chains sequenced from one sample in a study of early T cells in non-severe SARS-CoV-2 infection. MiXCR, applied by TCRdb to the 5' RACE reads, yields one record per CDR3 protein. Among over 30,000 distinct CDR3 sequences, roughly 6% were seen once, and the ten largest hold around 7%. Input material: whole blood. The receptors stem from an adult who was a healthcare worker with PCR-confirmed SARS-CoV-2 infection or an uninfected control (not recorded which).

This clonotype was observed at least ten times. This sequence joins TRBV4-2 and TRBJ2-3; unclear D gene. The CDR3 consists of 15 residues. V shed 0 bases and J shed 0 bases, with 7 bases lying between them. Germline-derived CDR1 and CDR2 are LGHNA and YNFKEQ. The CDR3 loop reads CASSQEGRSTDTQYF. CDR3 in DNA: TGTGCCAGCAGCCAAGAGGGTAGGAGCACAGATACGCAGTATTTT.

This clonotype was picked up many times. This chain uses TRBV5-1 with TRBJ1-4; D unclear. The CDR3 spans 14 residues. Per the germline V gene, CDR1 is SGHRS and CDR2 is YFSETQ. V lost 1 base and J 0 bases, leaving 4 bases between the germline ends. CDR3 DNA: TGCGCCAGCAGCTTGCGGTCAACTAATGAAAAACTGTTTTTT. Amino acids: CASSLRSTNEKLFF.

This clonotype has at least ten counts. This chain's CDR3 is CASSTSTAHTYGYTF. CDR3 DNA: TGTGCCAGCTCAACTTCGACAGCCCACACCTATGGCTACACCTTC. This rearrangement joins TRBV18 to TRBJ1-2; D may be TRBD1 (5 bases). Germline values: CDR1 KGHSH, CDR2 LQKENI. V was cut by 5 bases and J by 4 bases, with 17 bases left in between. This CDR3 is built from 15 residues.

This clonotype was recorded many times. The V and J genes are TRBV5-1 and TRBJ2-7; D gene ambiguous. Trimming removed 2 bases from V and 4 bases from J, with 4 bases in between. The germline CDR1 and CDR2 sequences are SGHRS and YFSETQ. The length of the CDR3 is 11 residues. Here the CDR3 DNA reads TGCGCCAGCAGCTTCGGGTACGAGCAGTACTTC. This encodes CASSFGYEQYF.

Ten or more counts support this clonotype. This chain links TRBV7-2 with TRBJ1-6; no firm D call. This CDR3 has 12 amino acids. Between the trimmed V and J ends, which lost 2 bases and 7 bases, there was a span of 3 bases. Germline V gives CDR1 SGHTA, CDR2 FQGNSA. CDR3: CASSLPNSPLHF. As DNA, the CDR3 is TGTGCCAGCAGCTTACCCAATTCACCCCTCCACTTT.

This clonotype has a handful of counts. The chain uses TRBV7-2 and TRBJ2-7; D possibly corresponds to TRBD2 (6 bases). Germline V CDR1 and CDR2: SGHTA, FQGNSA. The ends were cut back, 5 bases at V and 5 bases at J, with 19 bases in the middle. The CDR3 sequence is 15 residues long. Written as DNA, the CDR3 is TGTGCCAGCAGCCCGGCTGGAGGGGCGATCCACGAGCAGTACTTC. Translated, it gives CASSPAGGAIHEQYF.

This clonotype was detected only a few times. This chain uses TRBV11-2 with TRBJ2-1; 12 bases fit TRBD2. This CDR3 is built from 17 residues. CDR1 and CDR2 from the germline V gene are SGHAT and FQNNGV. V shed 5 bases, J shed 7 bases, and the junction held 12 bases outside the gene matches. CDR3 amino acids: CASSKRTSGESGNEQFF. The CDR3 region has the DNA TGTGCCAGCAGCAAAAGGACTAGCGGGGAAAGCGGGAATGAGCAGTTCTTC.